This TCR beta chain was identified in a study of T cells in Graves' hyperthyroidism and ophthalmopathy. This clonotype has a handful of counts. Its antigen remains unknown. The CDR3 regions of TCR beta were amplified from RNA transcripts. The study used the HTBI primer set for a first-round RT-PCR of the TCR CDR3. TCRdb re-derived calls from the multiplex PCR reads in MiXCR, one entry per CDR3 protein. Of hundreds of thousands of distinct CDR3 sequences in the sample, 16% were seen once. General study results and limits: Classification by a 13 V-J model distinguished ophthalmopathy from stable hyperthyroidism. In the blood, most expanded thyroid clonotypes above 0.001 appeared as well.

Germline V lookup: CDR1 PRHDT, CDR2 FYEKMQ (reference sequence). The CDR3 extends over 18 amino acids. Germline trimming cut 3 bases from V and 4 bases from J; bases unmatched to any gene: 14. Sequences were obtained from blood. The clonotype was recovered from a woman aged 18-29 years with Graves' hyperthyroidism. V gene TRBV13 combines with J gene TRBJ2-3; 9 nucleotides align to TRBD2. In DNA form, the CDR3 reads TGTGCCAGCAGCTTCGGGAAACCGGGACTAGCATTCGCAGATACGCAGTATTTT. It is translated as CASSFGKPGLAFADTQYF. The entire variable domain, with the rest obtained from reference TRBV13 and TRBJ2-3, is as follows: AAGVIQSPRHLIKEKRETATLKCYPIPRHDTVYWYQQGPGQDPQFLISFYEKMQSDKGSIPDRFSAQQFSDYHSELNMSSLELGDSALYFCASSFGKPGLAFADTQYFGPGTRLTVL.